The 6 T cell receptor beta chains in this list originate from one sample, sequenced in a study of blood T cell repertoires in COVID-19. Sequencing was performed with immunoSEQ multiplex PCR; in TCRdb, only in-frame clones are kept and a portion is missing. The sample includes fewer than 25,000 clones, about 88% of them seen just once. Specimen: peripheral blood. The receptors here all came from a human donor with acute or convalescent COVID-19. The donor label of this sample is uncertain.

The V gene is TRBV7-2, the J gene TRBJ2-1; a weak D match, TRBD2 (5 bases). This CDR3 contains 15 residues. The germline V and J ends were trimmed by 0 bases and 2 bases, with 8 bases remaining between them. CDR1 and CDR2 (germline): SGHTA, FQGNSA. The CDR3 DNA sequence: TGTGCCAGCAGCTTAGCATACGGGGCCTACAATGAGCAGTTCTTC. Translated: CASSLAYGAYNEQFF.

This sequence joins TRBV19 and TRBJ2-3; 9 nucleotides agree with TRBD1. The germline V gene has CDR1 LNHDA and CDR2 SQIVND (reference sequence). The CDR3 extends over 16 amino acids. J gave up 0 bases and V 4 bases, and 5 bases lay outside the gene matches. CDR3 protein: CASSTTGGRSTDTQYF. Here the CDR3 DNA reads TGTGCCAGTAGTACCACAGGGGGCAGGAGCACAGATACGCAGTATTTT.

This clone was found a few times. The chain uses TRBV3-1 (or the pseudogene TRBV3-2) and TRBJ2-7; TRBD2 might be the D (5 bases). The germline V gene has CDR1 LGHDT and CDR2 YNNKEL (reference sequence). The CDR3 runs 14 residues. V was clipped by 1 base and J by 3 bases, with 10 bases between them. CDR3 coding DNA: TGTGCCAGCAGCCAAGCCGGGAACCTCTACGAGCAGTACTTC. Amino acid sequence: CASSQAGNLYEQYF.

CDR3 sequence (DNA): TGCGCCAGCAGTCCCCGCTCTCAGGGGATTTTCGCGAACACCGGGGAGCTGTTTTTT. Residues: CASSPRSQGIFANTGELFF. The rearrangement uses TRBV5-1 and TRBJ2-2; TRBD1 might be the D (6 bases). CDR3 length: 19 residues. V dropped 5 bases and J dropped 0 bases, with 23 bases sitting between them. Germline assignment: CDR1 SGHRS and CDR2 YFSETQ.

The gene calls are TRBV15 and TRBJ2-1; 7 bases fit TRBD2. V dropped 3 bases and J dropped 5; count of bases not matched to a gene: 10. Germline V lookup: CDR1 LNHNV, CDR2 YYDKDF (reference sequence). There are 16 residues in the CDR3. CDR3 DNA: TGTGCCACCAGCAGGCGGGGTTGGACTAGTAACAATGAGCAGTTCTTC. Translated, it gives CATSRRGWTSNNEQFF.

The V gene is TRBV30, the J gene TRBJ1-2; D might be TRBD1 (6 bases). In germline, CDR1 is GTSNPN, CDR2 SVGIG (reference sequence). The CDR3 is made up of 14 amino acids. Deletions cut 3 bases from V and 3 bases from J, with 14 bases between. The CDR3 here is CAWRGVQGHYGYTF. CDR3 nucleotide sequence: TGTGCCTGGAGGGGGGTACAGGGTCACTATGGCTACACCTTC.